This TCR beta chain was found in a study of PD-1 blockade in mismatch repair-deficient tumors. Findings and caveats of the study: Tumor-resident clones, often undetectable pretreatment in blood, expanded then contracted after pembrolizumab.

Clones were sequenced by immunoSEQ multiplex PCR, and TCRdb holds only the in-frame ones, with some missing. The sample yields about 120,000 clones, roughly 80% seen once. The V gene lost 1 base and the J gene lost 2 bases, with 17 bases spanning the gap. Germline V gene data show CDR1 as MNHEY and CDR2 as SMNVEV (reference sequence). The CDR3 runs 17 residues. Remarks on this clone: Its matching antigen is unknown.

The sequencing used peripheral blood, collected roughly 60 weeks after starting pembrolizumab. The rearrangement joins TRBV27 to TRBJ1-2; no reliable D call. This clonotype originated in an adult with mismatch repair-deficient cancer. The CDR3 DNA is TGTGCCAGCAGTTTATTTAGCAGCAGACTGGAAAACTATGGCTACACCTTC. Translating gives CASSLFSSRLENYGYTF.